The clone carrying this T cell receptor beta chain occurred a few times. These data come from a study of blood T cell repertoires in COVID-19. Across the whole study: COVID-19 samples from acute and convalescent phases originated in the United States, Italy and Spain. T cells, B-cell-depleted T cells, or PBMCs supplied cDNA or gDNA.

CDR3 length: 15 residues. Germline CDR1 reads SGHRS; CDR2 reads YFSETQ. Trimming removed 4 bases from V and 4 bases from J; junction bases left unmatched: 4. Per the original data handling: Amplification with reference gene primers provided the estimates of nucleated cell counts. Profiling relied on immunoSEQ multiplex PCR, and the TCRdb table lists in-frame clones only, not all of them. Clone size and V and J calls were adopted from that table, with D and trimming inferred from the DNA. Here the sample spans some 180,000 clones, roughly 80% being singletons. The TCR originated in a woman between 40 and 50 years old with COVID-19, enrolled during active disease. The rearrangement joins TRBV5-1 to TRBJ2-1, with 11 positions matching TRBD2. Material for sequencing was peripheral blood. CDR3 sequence (DNA): TGCGCCAGCAGCGTAGCGGGAGGGGGTTACAATGAGCAGTTCTTC. It is translated as CASSVAGGGYNEQFF.